This T cell receptor (beta chain) came from a study of blood T cell repertoires in COVID-19. As originally analysed: For nucleated cells, counts were estimated from reference gene primer amplification. TCRdb's table, derived via immunoSEQ multiplex PCR, lists solely in-frame clones and lacks some. V, J and clone size reflect that table, while D and trimming were determined from the DNA. The sample lists some 200,000 clones, about nine tenths seen once, with under 3% in the top ten. Germline CDR1 reads SGDLS; CDR2 reads YYNGEE. This CDR3 has 12 residues. Trimming stripped 7 bases from V and 7 bases from J, with 13 bases between.

The chain joins TRBV9 to TRBJ2-3; the D gene is possibly TRBD1 (6 bases). Source material: PBMCs or T cells enriched from blood (not recorded which). The source of this sequence is a woman between 25 and 40 years old who had recovered from COVID-19. CDR3 sequence: CASSLGQNTQYF. In DNA, the CDR3 is TGTGCCAGCTCCCTTGGACAGAATACGCAGTATTTT.